This T cell receptor beta chain emerged from a study of T cell repertoires in cytomegalovirus infection (dated by TCRdb to between 2017 and 2020). About the full investigation: Recently identified HLA-C-restricted CMV epitopes, whose presentation resists viral immunomodulation, were targeted by peptide stimulations together with well-studied HLA-B-restricted epitopes. The HLA type of each donor mattered for the analysis, because public TCR beta signatures pointed to carriage of CMV infection along with the matching HLA type.

Sequencing used an Illumina HiSeq 1500. In-frame beta chains were kept once TCRdb had trimmed the public reads at Q25 with fastp and called clones with MiXCR. Under each unique CDR3 protein, matching rows form one entry showing the most common genes and DNA. Counted in this sample were 370,000 or so distinct CDR3 sequences; about 35% of them appeared once. Roughly 13% of the sample belongs to the ten largest clones. The treatment or condition label on this specimen signifies: in vitro stimulation with specific CMV peptide epitopes to enrich CMV-specific T cells. The CDR3 runs 12 amino acids, cysteine and phenylalanine included. Of the read, only the CDR3 DNA is kept; its 36 bases are in frame from base 1. V loses 4 bases, J loses 3 bases, and the germline ends lie 4 bases apart. A few counts support this clonotype. The specificity of this receptor is unknown. Base qualities are missing; no much larger clone stands one base away.

What the work shows at the level of the full study, not this receptor alone: In the ex vivo response, HLA-C-restricted CMV-specific TCR beta clonotypes were dominant, and in two of eight donors the single most frequent clonotype came from this HLA-C-restricted group. In both this cohort and an independent cohort of over 350 donors, the cumulative frequency of public TCR beta family members distinguished carriers of CMV infection plus the relevant HLA type.

The TCR sequence derives from a human donor in good health (CMV status not recorded). Some clones in this sample may be carry-over from other donors' samples. Recombination linked TRBV12-3 or TRBV12-4 to TRBJ1-3; no confident D gene assignment can be made. The material was cultured PBMCs, obtained from culture after CMV antigen stimulation. The encoded CDR3 is CASSSGGNTIYF. The sequenced DNA is TGTGCCAGCAGTTCGGGTGGAAACACCATATATTTT.